The subject of this entry is one T cell receptor beta chain. Antigen unknown. Via MiXCR, TCRdb re-called the PCR reads, giving one row per CDR3 protein. The sample has 460,000 or so distinct CDR3 sequences, over 20% seen once; the top ten hold around 0.86%. The CDR3 runs to 15 residues. Trimming removed 5 bases at V and 0 bases at J, with 13 bases between. CDR1 and CDR2 from the germline V gene are MNHEY and SMNVEV (reference sequence). The data were taken from a study of molecular identifiers for immune sequencing clone quantification. For naive CD8 T cells, sorting used the CD8+CD4-CCR7+CD45RA+ phenotype. General study points: Shared barcodes on identical TCR molecules could underestimate the sizes of highly expanded clones. Among effectors, clones above 20 RNA copies held over 98% of molecules; among naive cells, under 1%.

This chain uses TRBV27 with TRBJ1-1; TRBD1 is a possible D gene (5 bases). The sequenced sample consisted of naive CD8+ T cells from blood, with Jurkat cell RNA spiked in. The subset was: FACS-sorted CD8+CD4-CCR7+CD45RA+ naive T cells. The receptor's source is a human donor in good health. Some libraries in this study had Jurkat cell RNA spiked in. For the CDR3, the DNA is TGTGCCAGCAGTGGCAGGGACCCGATGAACACTGAAGCTTTCTTT. Translating gives CASSGRDPMNTEAFF.